This T cell receptor beta chain was documented in a study of T cell repertoires in cytomegalovirus infection (dated by TCRdb to between 2018 and 2020). Looking at the study overall: Recently identified HLA-C-restricted CMV epitopes, whose presentation resists viral immunomodulation, were targeted by peptide stimulations together with well-studied HLA-B-restricted epitopes. Because public TCR beta signatures pointed to carriage of CMV infection together with the matching HLA type, the HLA type of each donor mattered for the analysis. The paper's findings and limits, for the study overall: In both this cohort and an independent cohort of 350 to 400 donors, the cumulative frequency of public TCR beta family members distinguished carriers of CMV infection plus the relevant HLA type. The ex vivo response was dominated by HLA-C-restricted CMV-specific TCR beta clonotypes, and the single most frequent clonotype in two of eight donors was supplied by these HLA-C-restricted clonotypes.

The run used an Illumina HiSeq 1500. Using fastp at Q25 and MiXCR, TCRdb reprocessed the public reads and kept productive beta chains. Merged by CDR3 protein, the rows form single entries marked with the most common genes and DNA. The sample contains 55,000 to 85,000 distinct CDR3 sequences, approximately 20% of them found a single time. The ten largest account for around 70% of the sample. The sample's treatment or condition label, decoded: in vitro stimulation with specific CMV peptide epitopes to enrich CMV-specific T cells. There are many counts of this clonotype. It has no known antigen specificity. Nothing much larger sits one base from this clone, and base qualities are not available. The germline V gene specifies SGHTA as CDR1 and FQGNSA as CDR2. The CDR3 measures 12 amino acids from cysteine to phenylalanine. The CDR3 DNA has 36 bases and is translated from base 1. Trimming accounts for 2 bases at V and 8 bases at J, while the number of junction bases matched to no gene is 0.

Sequences were derived from CD8+ T cells from cultured PBMCs, sampled from culture after CMV antigen stimulation. The clonotype comes from a human donor in good health (CMV status not recorded). Some clones in this sample may be carry-over from other donors' samples. This receptor chain uses TRBV7-2 and TRBJ1-1; 9 bases in the middle match TRBD1. The base sequence is TGTGCCAGCAGCTTAACAGGGGGCGAAGCTTTCTTT. Its translation is CASSLTGGEAFF.